This T cell receptor (beta chain) originates from a study of shared clonotypes between healthy human individuals. Study details: Each donor had three CD4 naive, three CD4 memory, two CD8 naive and one CD8 memory plate.

A note on this clone: Its antigen is unknown.

Using immunoSEQ multiplex PCR, the repertoire was profiled, and TCRdb retains in-frame clones only, with some absent. In the table there are around 2.1 million clones, around 93% of which are singletons. Study-level points and caveats: Deeper or shallower sequencing was expected to change how clonotypes are shared among donors.

CDR3 length equals 13 residues. V gave up 6 bases and J gave up 2 bases; unmatched junction bases: 5. Germline CDR1 is SQVTM and CDR2 is ANQGSEA. Naive CD8 populations comprised CD45RO-negative cells positively selected for CCR7, excluding terminally differentiated effector memory CD45RA+ cells. Those who donated were healthy HIV-negative adults, with no recent acute infections or vaccinations reported. This clonotype was sampled from a man aged 18 to 29 in good health. Some clones in this sample may be carry-over from other donors' samples. The rearrangement joins TRBV29-1 to TRBJ2-7, with 9 bases identical to TRBD1. Material: naive CD8+ T cells from PBMCs. CDR3 protein: CSVTGTGTYEQYF. In nucleotides, the CDR3 is TGCAGCGTCACGGGGACAGGGACCTACGAGCAGTACTTC.